The rows below give T cell receptor beta chains drawn from one sample of a study of cytomegalovirus exposure and HLA in healthy donors. TCRdb's copy holds only in-frame clones and misses some; the assay was immunoSEQ multiplex PCR. The sample shows about 140,000 clones, 70% to 80% of them seen only once. The source material was PBMCs. These receptors originate from a woman in her late teens or twenties in good health and CMV-seropositive. Both conserved end residues are part of each CDR3. A D gene is named only where the DNA matches it firmly.

CDR3aa: CASSTGTSSNEQFF
d_gene: TRBD2
v_gene: TRBV6-1
len: 14
j_gene: TRBJ2-1

CDR3aa: CASRGGHPRETQYF
d_gene: NA
v_gene: TRBV6-5
len: 14
j_gene: TRBJ2-5

CDR3aa: CASTTRTAWNYGYTF
d_gene: NA
v_gene: TRBV6-1
len: 15
j_gene: TRBJ1-2

CDR3aa: CASTKPPAGTSLREQYF
d_gene: TRBD2
v_gene: TRBV2
len: 17
j_gene: TRBJ2-7

CDR3aa: CAISPDRTNTEAFF
d_gene: NA
v_gene: TRBV10-3
len: 14
j_gene: TRBJ1-1

CDR3aa: CASSYGTSGSYEQYF
d_gene: TRBD2
v_gene: TRBV4-1
len: 15
j_gene: TRBJ2-7

CDR3aa: CAIGTGDSNQPQHF
d_gene: TRBD1
v_gene: TRBV28
len: 14
j_gene: TRBJ1-5

CDR3aa: CATPSAGNTIYF
d_gene: NA
v_gene: TRBV19
len: 12
j_gene: TRBJ1-3

CDR3aa: CASREPDRGLGSPLHF
d_gene: TRBD1
v_gene: TRBV2
len: 16
j_gene: TRBJ1-6

CDR3aa: CASSSPVGAREKLFF
d_gene: NA
v_gene: TRBV7-8
len: 15
j_gene: TRBJ1-4

CDR3aa: CASSPRTSGADTQYF
d_gene: TRBD2
v_gene: TRBV18
len: 15
j_gene: TRBJ2-3

CDR3aa: CASSDSSQGAGETQYF
d_gene: NA
v_gene: TRBV27
len: 16
j_gene: TRBJ2-5

CDR3aa: CASSTPGYYEQYF
d_gene: NA
v_gene: TRBV19
len: 13
j_gene: TRBJ2-7

CDR3aa: CASSLYTGKGETQYF
d_gene: NA
v_gene: TRBV5-8
len: 15
j_gene: TRBJ2-5

CDR3aa: CASSTGTPLHF
d_gene: NA
v_gene: TRBV4-1
len: 11
j_gene: TRBJ1-6

CDR3aa: CASSSLQGAYNEQFF
d_gene: NA
v_gene: TRBV6-5
len: 15
j_gene: TRBJ2-1

CDR3aa: CASSLPDRGTEAFF
d_gene: TRBD1
v_gene: TRBV6-1
len: 14
j_gene: TRBJ1-1

CDR3aa: CASSEGEGPGAETQYF
d_gene: NA
v_gene: TRBV21-1
len: 16
j_gene: TRBJ2-5

CDR3aa: CASRKSGGTDTQYF
d_gene: TRBD2
v_gene: TRBV28
len: 14
j_gene: TRBJ2-3

CDR3aa: CASSLSGGQTRSNSPLHF
d_gene: TRBD1
v_gene: TRBV27
len: 18
j_gene: TRBJ1-6

CDR3aa: CASSSQGTGELFF
d_gene: NA
v_gene: TRBV11-3
len: 13
j_gene: TRBJ2-2

CDR3aa: CSVEGAPNQPQHF
d_gene: NA
v_gene: TRBV29-1
len: 13
j_gene: TRBJ1-5

CDR3aa: CASSQVTGGSETQYF
d_gene: TRBD1
v_gene: TRBV4-1
len: 15
j_gene: TRBJ2-5

CDR3aa: CASRLGLGYGYTF
d_gene: NA
v_gene: TRBV5-6
len: 13
j_gene: TRBJ1-2

CDR3aa: CASSLLPGGLLDEQFF
d_gene: TRBD2
v_gene: TRBV13
len: 16
j_gene: TRBJ2-1

CDR3aa: CASSVSQGALTEQYF
d_gene: TRBD1
v_gene: TRBV9
len: 15
j_gene: NA

CDR3aa: CASSSHTGTGANVLTF
d_gene: TRBD1
v_gene: TRBV6-5
len: 16
j_gene: TRBJ2-6

CDR3aa: CASSPAGGETQYF
d_gene: TRBD2
v_gene: TRBV7-2
len: 13
j_gene: TRBJ2-5

CDR3aa: CASSAPGTGLRETQYF
d_gene: TRBD1
v_gene: TRBV9
len: 16
j_gene: TRBJ2-5

CDR3aa: CASRLTSSYEQYF
d_gene: NA
v_gene: TRBV2
len: 13
j_gene: TRBJ2-7

CDR3aa: CATSNDRGPSPLHF
d_gene: TRBD1
v_gene: TRBV15
len: 14
j_gene: TRBJ1-6

CDR3aa: CASSPDTRQKQYF
d_gene: NA
v_gene: TRBV18
len: 13
j_gene: TRBJ2-7

CDR3aa: CASSEAAGGAYYGYTF
d_gene: TRBD1
v_gene: TRBV6-1
len: 16
j_gene: TRBJ1-2

CDR3aa: CASSQVRQGKGYTF
d_gene: TRBD1
v_gene: TRBV4-1
len: 14
j_gene: TRBJ1-2

CDR3aa: CASSLQGLYGYTF
d_gene: NA
v_gene: TRBV5-6
len: 13
j_gene: TRBJ1-2

CDR3aa: CASSSGNFEQYF
d_gene: NA
v_gene: TRBV11-2
len: 12
j_gene: TRBJ2-7

CDR3aa: CASGAQGSSYNEQFF
d_gene: NA
v_gene: TRBV25-1
len: 15
j_gene: TRBJ2-1

CDR3aa: CASSFVGGDLYEQYF
d_gene: TRBD2
v_gene: TRBV5-1
len: 15
j_gene: TRBJ2-7

CDR3aa: CATMTGGVTGELFF
d_gene: TRBD1
v_gene: TRBV19
len: 14
j_gene: TRBJ2-2

CDR3aa: CASSGGATGWTEAFF
d_gene: NA
v_gene: TRBV5-4
len: 15
j_gene: TRBJ1-1